This T cell receptor (beta chain) was observed in a study of low-dose radiotherapy and immunotherapy resistance in tumors. At the level of the study: A total of 13 Gy over 26 weeks was given to Cohort 2 as 1 Gy per fraction every two weeks.

TRAV and TRBV primers primed cDNA for both TCRalpha and TCRbeta. A constant-region primer paired with the V-primer adapter amplified TCRs over approximately 20 PCR cycles. The mRNA that was isolated underwent amplification by in vitro transcription. TCRdb re-called the reads with MiXCR, one entry per CDR3 protein. This table has under 90,000 distinct CDR3 sequences, 15% to 20% appearing once. Deletions cut 1 base from V and 5 bases from J, with 13 bases between. Germline-derived CDR1 and CDR2 are MGHDK and SYGVNS. CDR3 length equals 15 residues. This clonotype came up many times. Time point in this sample: after trial treatment. Treatment reported: LDRT plus nivolumab, ipilimumab, low-dose cyclophosphamide and aspirin (RACIN trial). Donors were dosed with nivolumab and ipilimumab; they also received aspirin, low-dose cyclophosphamide and low-dose radiotherapy. Patients qualified if they had advanced solid tumors that lacked tumor-infiltrating lymphocytes.

This chain uses TRBV25-1 with TRBJ2-3; D tentatively reads TRBD1 or TRBD2 (6 bases each). This receptor was identified in a male donor with prostate cancer. Sequencing used PBMCs, obtained after low-dose radiotherapy plus immunotherapy. The CDR3 DNA sequence: TGTGCCAGCAGTGAATCGGGGGCTATAGGAGATACGCAGTATTTT. Its translation: CASSESGAIGDTQYF.